A single sample gave rise to the 5 T cell receptor beta chains below, sequenced in a study of blood T cell repertoires in COVID-19. Assay: immunoSEQ multiplex PCR; the TCRdb copy retains only in-frame clones and omits some. The sample carries roughly 340,000 clones, roughly 90% recorded once. Sequencing input: peripheral blood. These receptors all stem from a woman aged 30 to 39 with COVID-19, enrolled during active disease.

The chain has TRBV2 and TRBJ1-3; 9 bases are shared with TRBD1. Germline V gene data show CDR1 as SNHLY and CDR2 as FYNNEI. Trimming took 3 bases from V and 4 from J; bases not matched to a gene: 13. The CDR3 contains 18 residues. The CDR3, as DNA: TGTGCCAGCAGTGATCCCTCTTACAGGGGGCAAGGGGGAAACACCATATATTTT. Protein product: CASSDPSYRGQGGNTIYF. The full variable domain, its missing parts supplied by reference TRBV2 and TRBJ1-3, is EPEVTQTPSHQVTQMGQEVILRCVPISNHLYFYWYRQILGQKVEFLVSFYNNEISEKSEIFDDQFSVERPDGSNFTLKIRSTKLEDSAMYFCASSDPSYRGQGGNTIYFGEGSWLTVV.

The V call is TRBV11-1, the J call TRBJ2-5; a weak D match, TRBD1 (6 bases). In germline, CDR1 is SGHAT, CDR2 FQDESV (reference sequence). This CDR3 spans 14 amino acids. V dropped 5 bases and J dropped 3 bases, with 13 bases sitting between them. CDR3 protein: CASSGRDKKETQYF. The CDR3 nucleotides are TGTGCCAGCAGCGGAAGGGACAAGAAAGAGACCCAGTACTTC. Using reference TRBV11-1 and TRBJ2-5 for the parts outside the CDR3, the full variable domain is EAEVAQSPRYKITEKSQAVAFWCDPISGHATLYWYRQILGQGPELLVQFQDESVVDDSQLPKDRFSAERLKGVDSTLKIQPAELGDSAMYLCASSGRDKKETQYFGPGTRLLVL.

The chain links TRBV2 to TRBJ1-2; TRBD1 matches 9 bases. After removal of 6 bases from V and 4 bases from J, the junction contained 12 bases not matched to a gene. Germline V gene lookup returns CDR1 SNHLY and CDR2 FYNNEI. The CDR3 sequence is 16 residues long. The CDR3 DNA follows: TGTGCCAGCAGGCCGTCGTACAAGACAGGGGGCTATGGCTACACCTTC. Translating it yields CASRPSYKTGGYGYTF.

This chain links TRBV6-5 with TRBJ2-2; TRBD1 matches 7 bases. CDR3 size: 15 residues. The germline CDR1 and CDR2 sequences are MNHEY and SVGAGI. V lost 5 bases and J lost 3; bases outside the gene matches: 6. The CDR3 coding sequence is TGTGCCAGCAGTCGACAGGGTCCGGACACCGGGGAGCTGTTTTTT. Protein product: CASSRQGPDTGELFF.

The J gene is TRBJ1-5, the V gene TRBV5-1; TRBD1 agrees at 9 bases. This CDR3 contains 16 residues. The V gene end was trimmed by 3 bases and the J gene end by 4 bases; junction bases not matched to a gene: 8. CDR1 and CDR2 from the germline V gene are SGHRS and YFSETQ. The CDR3 DNA follows: TGCGCCAGCAGCTCGAACAGGGGGCGATGGAATCAGCCCCAGCATTTT. The encoded protein is CASSSNRGRWNQPQHF.